The source of this TCR beta chain is a study of Graves' ophthalmopathy and Graves' hyperthyroidism (dated by TCRdb to 2016 to 2018). Notes on the research overall: Peripheral blood samples were taken at the time of initial diagnosis, before any treatment was given. The study used TCR beta repertoire signatures to distinguish Graves' ophthalmopathy from Graves' hyperthyroidism and to predict progression to ophthalmopathy. In total, approximately 130 blood samples were TCR-sequenced: 40 to 45 ophthalmopathy, some 75 hyperthyroidism and around 17 hyperthyroidism-to-ophthalmopathy patients. To explore V-J signatures distinguishing ophthalmopathy from hyperthyroidism, a discovery set of some 100 patients (roughly 42 ophthalmopathy, 57 stable hyperthyroidism) was enrolled. An independent validation cohort comprised under 20 hyperthyroidism patients and roughly 15 patients who later progressed from hyperthyroidism to ophthalmopathy. In five or six hyperthyroidism patients, T-cell repertoires of thyroid tissue and blood were compared. Following sample collection, hyperthyroidism patients were given methimazole at a starting dose of 30 mg daily, and ophthalmopathy patients were given high-dose intravenous methylprednisolone.

What the study reported, not specific to this receptor: In validation, the model predicted ophthalmopathy progression with about 71% sensitivity and roughly 72% specificity; some 13 predicted patients were CT-confirmed with GO in a median of about 7.1 months. Among expanded thyroid clonotypes with frequency above 0.001, most also showed up in blood, which suggests that blood repertoires may reflect the thyroid immune response. Sample size was not statistically predetermined, and group allocation was not concealed from the investigators. In cross-validation, the 13-signature model distinguished ophthalmopathy from stable hyperthyroidism with about 89% sensitivity and 81.08% specificity, while in the test set the corresponding values were approximately 80% and 75%.

For repertoire sequencing, the TCR beta CDR3 regions were amplified from RNA transcripts. HTBI primers and the Qiagen OneStep RT-PCR kit were used in a first-round RT-PCR, which was followed by a second-round multiplex PCR, size selection and purification. Sequencing of the libraries was carried out on an Illumina HiSeq2000 in paired-end mode with 100 bp reads. The authors' pipeline ran thus. SOAPnuke was used to process the reads, throwing out any read that had adapters, had uncalled bases, had a mean Phred below 15, or lacked an exact constant-primer or identifier match. COPE v1.2.5 was used to merge high-quality paired reads. Each unique nucleotide sequence was defined as a clonotype, and clonotypes were aligned to IMGT TRB V, D and J references with MiTCR v1.1. Analysis was restricted to V-J combinations with a frequency above 0.0001, which covered 98% to 99.2% of repertoires. For each V-J combination, a TCR clonal expansion and chaos score was defined as the ratio of F50 clonal expansion to chaos observed in the TCRdist matrix. Features were reduced by Welch's t-statistics and random forest to 10 to 15 V-J combinations, which fed a naive Bayes classifier. The similarity between thyroid and blood repertoires was quantified using the Morisita-Horn index. Through fastp at Q25 and MiXCR, TCRdb rebuilt clones from the public reads, retaining in-frame beta chains. CDR3 protein duplicates are merged, each entry listing the most common genes and DNA. These V and J calls rely on TCRdb rather than the paper's analysis. The sample records some 250,000 distinct CDR3 sequences, around 50% of which are singletons. The ten largest clones represent around 47% of the sample.

Taken from the germline V gene, the CDR1 and CDR2 loops are MNHEY and SVGAGI. The V and J ends are trimmed by 7 bases and 4 bases, leaving 14 bases between them. From the cysteine up to the phenylalanine, the CDR3 has a length of 14 residues. The kept DNA is CDR3 alone, 42 bases in frame from the first base. In regard to this clonotype: What antigen it recognizes has not been identified. Per-base qualities were not stored, and no clone one base away is much larger.

Ophthalmopathy patients had moderately to severely active disease, Clinical Activity Score of at least 3, NOSPECS grade of at least 4, and disease duration under 3 months. Anyone with other autoimmune diseases, uncontrolled infections, pregnancy or lactation was excluded from the study. Diagnosis relied on clinical symptoms, serum thyroxine, TRAb, thyroid ultrasound and orbital computed tomography. Using Ficoll-Paque density gradient centrifugation, PBMCs were isolated from approximately 11 ml of fresh peripheral blood. Total RNA was extracted with Trizol reagent and quality-checked on an Agilent 2100 Bioanalyzer.

The receptor's source is an adult man with Graves' ophthalmopathy. Sequenced: peripheral blood. Recombination joined TRBV6-5 with TRBJ1-5, with TRBD1 tentatively as D gene (5 bases match). The bases are TGTGCCAGCACGTCGCAGGGATCGAATCAGCCCCAGCATTTT. Its amino acids are CASTSQGSNQPQHF.